This T cell receptor beta chain was found in a study of shared clonotypes between healthy human individuals. CDR3 length equals 14 residues. Trimming left V 4 bases short and J 0 bases short, with 10 bases between. CDR1 and CDR2 from the germline V gene are LGHNA and YSLEER. Libraries were prepared by immunoSEQ multiplex PCR; TCRdb keeps only in-frame clonotypes and omits some of them. The sample carries about 1.5 million clones, more than 95% recorded once. The sample was naive CD4+ T cells sorted from blood. Subset specified: CD45RA+ positively selected. The rearrangement joins TRBV4-3 to TRBJ2-7; perhaps TRBD1 as D (6 bases). The TCR comes from a man aged 25-40 years in good health. Here the CDR3 reads CASSPNRASYEQYF. The DNA for the CDR3 is TGCGCCAGCAGCCCCAACAGGGCCTCCTACGAGCAGTACTTC.